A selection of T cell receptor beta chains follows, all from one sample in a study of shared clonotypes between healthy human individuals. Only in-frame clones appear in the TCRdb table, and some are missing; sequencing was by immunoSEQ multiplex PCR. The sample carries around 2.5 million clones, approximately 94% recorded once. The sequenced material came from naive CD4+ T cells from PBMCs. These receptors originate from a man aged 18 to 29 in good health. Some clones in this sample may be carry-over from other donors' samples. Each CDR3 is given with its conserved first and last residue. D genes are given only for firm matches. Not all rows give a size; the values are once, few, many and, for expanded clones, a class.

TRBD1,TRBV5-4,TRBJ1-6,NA,TGTGCCAGCAGCTTGTCACGGGGGACAGGGCCGAGACCCCTCCACTTT,CASSLSRGTGPRPLHF
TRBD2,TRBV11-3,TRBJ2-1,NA,TGTGCCAGCAGCTTAGAGGGACTAGCGGGGGATGAGCAGTTCTTC,CASSLEGLAGDEQFF
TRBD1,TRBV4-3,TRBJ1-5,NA,TGCGCCAGCAGCCTTCGGGACAGCGTACACGGGCAGCCCCAGCATTTT,CASSLRDSVHGQPQHF
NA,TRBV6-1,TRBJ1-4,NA,TGTGCCAGCAGTGAAATGAGAGGGGCAACTAATGAAAAACTGTTTTTT,CASSEMRGATNEKLFF
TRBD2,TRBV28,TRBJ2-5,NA,TGTGCCAGCAGACTAGCGGGAGAGTCACAAGAGACCCAGTACTTC,CASRLAGESQETQYF
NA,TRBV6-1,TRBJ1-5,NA,TGTGCCAGCAGTGAACACCATAGCAATCAGCCCCAGCATTTT,CASSEHHSNQPQHF
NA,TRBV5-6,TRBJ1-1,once,TGTGCCAGCAGCTTGGCTGGGGGCGGGCGAACGGGTGAAGCTTTCTTT,CASSLAGGGRTGEAFF
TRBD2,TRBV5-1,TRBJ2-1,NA,TGCGCCAGCAGCTGGGGACTAGCGGGTTACTACAATGAGCAGTTCTTC,CASSWGLAGYYNEQFF
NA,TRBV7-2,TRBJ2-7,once,TGTGCCAGCAGCCCCTACCCTCCGGGGGCCTCCTACGAGCAGTACTTC,CASSPYPPGASYEQYF
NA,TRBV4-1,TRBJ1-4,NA,TGCGCCAGCAGCCAAGCCCCCCAGGGTCAGGGTGAAAAACTGTTTTTT,CASSQAPQGQGEKLFF
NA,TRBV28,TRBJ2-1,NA,TGTGCCAGCAGTTTCTGGGCAGGACCTTACAATGAGCAGTTCTTC,CASSFWAGPYNEQFF
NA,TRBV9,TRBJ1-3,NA,TGTGCCAGCAGCTCCACGACAGGTTCTGGAAACACCATATATTTT,CASSSTTGSGNTIYF
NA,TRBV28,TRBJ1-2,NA,TGTGCCAGCAGATCACCAGGCCCTATCGGTGGCTACACCTTC,CASRSPGPIGGYTF
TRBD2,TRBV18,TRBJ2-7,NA,TGTGCCAGCTCCCCAACTAGGTCCGAAGCGGGGAGTTACGAGCAGTACTTC,CASSPTRSEAGSYEQYF
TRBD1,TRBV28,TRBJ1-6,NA,TGTGCCAGCAGCCTGGGACAGATTAATTCACCCCTCCACTTT,CASSLGQINSPLHF
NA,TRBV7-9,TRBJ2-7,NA,TGTGCCAGCAGCTTAGGGCTAGGGCTCCACGAGCAGTACTTC,CASSLGLGLHEQYF
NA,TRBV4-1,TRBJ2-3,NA,TGCGCCAGCAGCCAAGATCGGCCTACCGCGGGCGATACGCAGTATTTT,CASSQDRPTAGDTQYF
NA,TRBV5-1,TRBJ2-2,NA,TGCGCCAGCAGCTTGGCAGGCGGGGAGCTGTTTTTT,CASSLAGGELFF
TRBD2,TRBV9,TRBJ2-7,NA,TGTGCCAGCAGCGTAGCTGTAGCGGGAGCCTACGAGCAGTACTTC,CASSVAVAGAYEQYF
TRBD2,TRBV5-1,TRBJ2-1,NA,TGCGCCAGCAGCCCGGGGCTCGCGGGAGGGAGAAATGAGCAGTTCTTC,CASSPGLAGGRNEQFF
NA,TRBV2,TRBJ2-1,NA,TGTGCCAGCAATATGGTAGCGGCCTACAATGAGCAGTTCTTC,CASNMVAAYNEQFF
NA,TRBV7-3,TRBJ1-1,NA,TGTGCCAGCAGCTTACAGGGGCTGGGCACTGAAGCTTTCTTT,CASSLQGLGTEAFF
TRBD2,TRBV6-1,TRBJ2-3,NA,TGTGCCAGCACCAGGACTAGCCCTAGCACAGATACGCAGTATTTT,CASTRTSPSTDTQYF
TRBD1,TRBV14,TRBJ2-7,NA,TGTGCCAGCAGAGGGACAGGTTCCTACGAGCAGTACTTC,CASRGTGSYEQYF
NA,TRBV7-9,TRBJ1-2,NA,TGTGCCAGCAGCTTAGGGGGCGGTACCTATGGCTACACCTTC,CASSLGGGTYGYTF
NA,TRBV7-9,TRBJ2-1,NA,TGTGCCAGCAGCTTGGGCGCGCTTTCGTACAATGAGCAGTTCTTC,CASSLGALSYNEQFF
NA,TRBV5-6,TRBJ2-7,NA,TGTGCCAGCAGCTTGGGATACGGGACTTCCACCTACGAGCAGTACTTC,CASSLGYGTSTYEQYF
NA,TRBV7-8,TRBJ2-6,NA,TGTGCCAGCAGCTTACGGATGGGCTCTGGGGCCAACGTCCTGACTTTC,CASSLRMGSGANVLTF
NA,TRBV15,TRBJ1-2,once,TGTGCCACCAGCGCCCTTCCCCCGGGGGGCTACACCTTC,CATSALPPGGYTF